This TCR beta chain originates from a study of shared clonotypes between healthy human individuals. Findings and limits, study-wide: Generally, naive subsets came out with larger estimated richness than memory subsets. Researchers sampled only blood; tissue repertoires likely differ.

As concerns this clone: Its antigen is undetermined.

A split of CD4+ cells into CD45RA+ naive and CD45RA-negative memory subsets was performed. There are 14 residues in the CDR3. The V gene end was trimmed by 4 bases and the J gene end by 2 bases; junction bases not matched to a gene: 2. CDR1 and CDR2 from the germline V gene are WNHNN and SYGVQD (reference sequence). This table comes from immunoSEQ multiplex PCR, and its TCRdb copy is limited to in-frame clones, with some not included. This sample yields around 340,000 clones, of which 73% are seen a single time; over 9.5% belongs to the top ten. The chain recombines TRBV10-1 with TRBJ2-1, with 7 bases matching TRBD1. This TCR derives from a young man in good health. Source material: memory CD4+ T cells sorted from blood. Sample subset: CD45RA-negative fraction. CDR3: CASSVGQAYNEQFF. In DNA, the CDR3 is TGCGCCAGCAGTGTTGGACAGGCCTACAATGAGCAGTTCTTC.